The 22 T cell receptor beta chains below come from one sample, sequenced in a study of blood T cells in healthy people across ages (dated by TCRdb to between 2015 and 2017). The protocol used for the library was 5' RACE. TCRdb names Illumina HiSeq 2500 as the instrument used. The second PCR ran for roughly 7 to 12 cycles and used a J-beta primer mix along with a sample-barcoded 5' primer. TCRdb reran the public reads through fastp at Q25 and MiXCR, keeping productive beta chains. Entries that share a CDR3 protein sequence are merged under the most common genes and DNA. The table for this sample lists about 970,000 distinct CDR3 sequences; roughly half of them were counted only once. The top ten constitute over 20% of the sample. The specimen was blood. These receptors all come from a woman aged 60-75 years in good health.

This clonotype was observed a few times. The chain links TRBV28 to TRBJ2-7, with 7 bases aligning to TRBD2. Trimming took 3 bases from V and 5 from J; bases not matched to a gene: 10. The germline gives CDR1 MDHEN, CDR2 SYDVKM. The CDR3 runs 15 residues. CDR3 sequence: CASSFQAGDWHEQYF. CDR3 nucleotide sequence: TGTGCCAGCAGTTTCCAGGCGGGAGATTGGCACGAGCAGTACTTC.

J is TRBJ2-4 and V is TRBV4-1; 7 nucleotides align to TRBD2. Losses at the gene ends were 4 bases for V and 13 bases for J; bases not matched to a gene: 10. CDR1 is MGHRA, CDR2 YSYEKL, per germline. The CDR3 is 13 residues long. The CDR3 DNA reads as TGCGCCAGCAGCCGAGGACTAGTGGATACCCAGTACTTC. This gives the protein CASSRGLVDTQYF.

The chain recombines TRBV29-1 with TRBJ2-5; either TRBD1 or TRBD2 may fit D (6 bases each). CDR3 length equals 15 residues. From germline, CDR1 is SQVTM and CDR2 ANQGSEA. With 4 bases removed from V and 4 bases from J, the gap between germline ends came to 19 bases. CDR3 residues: CSVAPTGGGRETQYF. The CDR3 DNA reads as TGCAGCGTTGCCCCGACAGGAGGGGGTAGAGAGACCCAGTACTTC.

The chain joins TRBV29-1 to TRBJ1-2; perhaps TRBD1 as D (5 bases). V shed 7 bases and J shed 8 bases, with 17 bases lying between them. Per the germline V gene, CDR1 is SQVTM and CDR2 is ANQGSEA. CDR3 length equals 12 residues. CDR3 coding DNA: TGCAGCGCACGATCCGGGGCTAAGGGCTACACCTTC. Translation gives CSARSGAKGYTF.

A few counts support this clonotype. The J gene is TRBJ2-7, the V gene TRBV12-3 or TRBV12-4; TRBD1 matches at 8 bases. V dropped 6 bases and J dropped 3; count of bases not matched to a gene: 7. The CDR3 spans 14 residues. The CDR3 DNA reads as TGTGCCAGCAGGTATCTTGGGACAGGCTACGAGCAGTACTTC. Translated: CASRYLGTGYEQYF.

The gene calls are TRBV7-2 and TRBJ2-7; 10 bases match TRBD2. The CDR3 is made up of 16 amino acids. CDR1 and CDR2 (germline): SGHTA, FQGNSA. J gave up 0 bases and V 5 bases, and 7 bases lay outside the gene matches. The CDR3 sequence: CASSPWIAGGSYEQYF. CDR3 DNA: TGTGCCAGCAGCCCTTGGATAGCGGGAGGCTCCTACGAGCAGTACTTC.

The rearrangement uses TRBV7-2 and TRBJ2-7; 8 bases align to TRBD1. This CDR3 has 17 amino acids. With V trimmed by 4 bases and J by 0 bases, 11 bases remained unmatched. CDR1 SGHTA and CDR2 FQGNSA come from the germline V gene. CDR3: CASSSIRQGPLSYEQYF. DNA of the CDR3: TGTGCCAGCAGCTCAATCCGACAGGGGCCGCTCTCCTACGAGCAGTACTTC. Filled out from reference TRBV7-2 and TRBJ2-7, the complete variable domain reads GAGVSQSPSNKVTEKGKDVELRCDPISGHTALYWYRQSLGQGLEFLIYFQGNSAPDKSGLPSDRFSAERTGGSVSTLTIQRTQQEDSAVYLCASSSIRQGPLSYEQYFGPGTRLTVT.

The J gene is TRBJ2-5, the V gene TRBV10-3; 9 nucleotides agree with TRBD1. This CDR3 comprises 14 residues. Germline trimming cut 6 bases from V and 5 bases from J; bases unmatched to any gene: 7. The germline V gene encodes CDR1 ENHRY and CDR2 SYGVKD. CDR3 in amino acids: CAIRETGGRETQYF. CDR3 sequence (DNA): TGTGCCATCAGAGAGACAGGGGGTAGGGAGACCCAGTACTTC.

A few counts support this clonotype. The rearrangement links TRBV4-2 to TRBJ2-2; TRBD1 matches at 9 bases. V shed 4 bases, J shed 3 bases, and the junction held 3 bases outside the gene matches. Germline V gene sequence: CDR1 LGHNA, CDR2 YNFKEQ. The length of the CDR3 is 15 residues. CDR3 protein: CASSPDRGYTGELFF. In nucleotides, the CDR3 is TGTGCCAGCAGCCCCGACAGGGGGTACACCGGGGAGCTGTTTTTT.

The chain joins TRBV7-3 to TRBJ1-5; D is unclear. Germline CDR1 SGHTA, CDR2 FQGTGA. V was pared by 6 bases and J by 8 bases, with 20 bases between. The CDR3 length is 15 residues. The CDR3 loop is CASRDISGGGEPQHF. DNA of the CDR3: TGTGCCAGCAGGGATATTTCAGGAGGCGGGGAGCCCCAGCATTTT.

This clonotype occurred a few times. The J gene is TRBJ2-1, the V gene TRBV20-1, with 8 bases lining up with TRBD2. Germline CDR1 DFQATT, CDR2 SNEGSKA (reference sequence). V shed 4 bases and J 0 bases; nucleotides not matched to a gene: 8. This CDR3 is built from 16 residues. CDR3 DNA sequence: TGCAGTGCTACCCACCCGAGCGGGAGCTCCTACAATGAGCAGTTCTTC. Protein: CSATHPSGSSYNEQFF.

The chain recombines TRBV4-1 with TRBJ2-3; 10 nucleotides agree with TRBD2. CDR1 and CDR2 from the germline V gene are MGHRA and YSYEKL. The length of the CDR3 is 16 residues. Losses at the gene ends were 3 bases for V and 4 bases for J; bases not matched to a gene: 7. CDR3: CASSHLGLAEADTQYF. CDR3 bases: TGCGCCAGCAGCCACCTCGGACTAGCGGAAGCAGATACGCAGTATTTT.

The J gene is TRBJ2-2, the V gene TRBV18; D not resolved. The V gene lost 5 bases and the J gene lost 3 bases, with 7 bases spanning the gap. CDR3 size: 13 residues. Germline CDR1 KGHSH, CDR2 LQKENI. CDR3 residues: CASSGRDTGELFF. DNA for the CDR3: TGTGCCAGCTCAGGACGAGACACCGGGGAGCTGTTTTTT.

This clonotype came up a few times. The CDR3 nucleotides read TGTGCCATCAGTGAGTCGATGGTCAGGGATTCCTACGAGCAGTACTTC. Translation: CAISESMVRDSYEQYF. The V call is TRBV10-3, the J call TRBJ2-7, with TRBD1 as a possible D gene (5 bases). The CDR3 is 16 residues long. Trimming removed 0 bases from V and 1 base from J, with 13 bases in between. CDR1 and CDR2 (germline): ENHRY, SYGVKD.

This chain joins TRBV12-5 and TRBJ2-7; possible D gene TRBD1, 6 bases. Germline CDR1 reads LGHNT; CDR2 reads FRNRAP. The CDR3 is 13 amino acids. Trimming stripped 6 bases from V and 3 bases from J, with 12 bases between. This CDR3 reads CASGRGQGYEQYF. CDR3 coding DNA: TGTGCTAGTGGCAGGGGTCAGGGCTACGAGCAGTACTTC. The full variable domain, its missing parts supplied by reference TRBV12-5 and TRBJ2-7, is DARVTQTPRHKVTEMGQEVTMRCQPILGHNTVFWYRQTMMQGLELLAYFRNRAPLDDSGMPKDRFSAEMPDATLATLKIQPSEPRDSAVYFCASGRGQGYEQYFGPGTRLTVT.

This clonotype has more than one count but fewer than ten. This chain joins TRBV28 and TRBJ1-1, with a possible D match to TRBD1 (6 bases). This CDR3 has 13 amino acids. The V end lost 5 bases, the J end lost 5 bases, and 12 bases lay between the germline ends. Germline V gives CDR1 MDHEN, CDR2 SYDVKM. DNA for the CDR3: TGTGCCAGCAGTAGGCAGGGGATAACTGAAGCTTTCTTT. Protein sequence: CASSRQGITEAFF.

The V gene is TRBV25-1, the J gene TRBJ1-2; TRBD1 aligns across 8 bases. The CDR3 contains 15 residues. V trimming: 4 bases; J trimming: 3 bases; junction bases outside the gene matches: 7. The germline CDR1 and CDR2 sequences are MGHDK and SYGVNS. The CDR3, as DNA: TGTGCCAGCAGTGGGGTACAGGGGGGCGACTATGGCTACACCTTC. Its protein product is CASSGVQGGDYGYTF.

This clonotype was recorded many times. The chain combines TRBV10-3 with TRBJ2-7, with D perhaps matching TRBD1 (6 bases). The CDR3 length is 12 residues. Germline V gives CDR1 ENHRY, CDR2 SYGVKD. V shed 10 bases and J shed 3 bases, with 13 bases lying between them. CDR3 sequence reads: CATWDTNYEQYF. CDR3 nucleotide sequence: TGTGCCACCTGGGACACCAACTACGAGCAGTACTTC.

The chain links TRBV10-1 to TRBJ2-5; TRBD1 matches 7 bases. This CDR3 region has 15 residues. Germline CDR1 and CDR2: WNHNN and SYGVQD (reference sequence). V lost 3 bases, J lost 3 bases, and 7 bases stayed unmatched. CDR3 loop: CASSDRQGFEETQYF. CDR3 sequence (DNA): TGCGCCAGCAGTGATAGACAGGGTTTTGAAGAGACCCAGTACTTC.

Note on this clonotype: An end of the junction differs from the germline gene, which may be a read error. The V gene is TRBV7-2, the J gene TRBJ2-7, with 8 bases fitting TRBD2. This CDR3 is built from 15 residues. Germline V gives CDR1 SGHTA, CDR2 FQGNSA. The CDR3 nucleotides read TGTGCCGGCAGCACCTTAGCGGGATCCTACAATGAGCAGTACTTC. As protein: CAGSTLAGSYNEQYF. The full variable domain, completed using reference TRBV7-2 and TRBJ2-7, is GAGVSQSPSNKVTEKGKDVELRCDPISGHTALYWYRQSLGQGLEFLIYFQGNSAPDKSGLPSDRFSAERTGGSVSTLTIQRTQQEDSAVYLCAGSTLAGSYNEQYFGPGTRLTVT.

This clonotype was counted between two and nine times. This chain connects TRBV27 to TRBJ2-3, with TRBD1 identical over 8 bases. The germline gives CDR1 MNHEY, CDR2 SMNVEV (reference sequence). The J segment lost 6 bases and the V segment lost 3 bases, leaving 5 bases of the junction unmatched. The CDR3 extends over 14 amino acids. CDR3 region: CASSLGTGQDTQYF. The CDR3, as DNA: TGTGCCAGCAGTTTGGGGACAGGCCAGGATACGCAGTATTTT.

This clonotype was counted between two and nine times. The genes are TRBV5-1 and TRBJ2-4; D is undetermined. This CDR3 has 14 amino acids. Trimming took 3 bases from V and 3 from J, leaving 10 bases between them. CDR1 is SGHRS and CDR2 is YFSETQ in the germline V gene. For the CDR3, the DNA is TGCGCCAGCAGCTCCGACCTATACAAAAACATTCAGTACTTC. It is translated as CASSSDLYKNIQYF.